A single sample is the source of the 27 T cell receptor beta chains below, sequenced in a study of T-cell memory formation after mild COVID-19. TCRdb reprocessed the 5' RACE reads via MiXCR and lists one record per CDR3 protein. The profile shows approximately 580,000 distinct CDR3 sequences, roughly 20% of them singletons. Sequencing input: PBMCs or a T cell subset sorted from them (not recorded which). The receptors here all came from an adult woman who had mild COVID-19 (a few samples of this study predate the infection). Cell type and time point are not known.

This chain joins TRBV12-3 or TRBV12-4 and TRBJ2-1; 7 bases fit TRBD2. The CDR3 extends over 13 amino acids. After removal of 7 bases from V and 7 bases from J, the junction contained 7 bases not matched to a gene. The CDR3, as DNA: TGTGCCAGCACCAAGACTAGCCTGAATGAGCAGTTCTTC. It codes for CASTKTSLNEQFF.

The chain uses TRBV7-9 and TRBJ1-2; D perhaps matches TRBD1 (6 bases). The germline V gene has CDR1 SEHNR and CDR2 FQNEAQ (reference sequence). V dropped 7 bases and J dropped 6 bases, with 18 bases sitting between them. This CDR3 comprises 14 residues. The CDR3 spells CASINLLTGNGYTF. DNA for the CDR3: TGTGCCAGCATCAACCTACTTACAGGGAATGGCTACACCTTC. Variable domain in full (rest from reference TRBV7-9 and TRBJ1-2): DTGVSQNPRHKITKRGQNVTFRCDPISEHNRLYWYRQTLGQGPEFLTYFQNEAQLEKSRLLSDRFSAERPKGSFSTLEIQRTEQGDSAMYLCASINLLTGNGYTFGSGTRLTVV.

This clonotype was counted many times. The rearrangement uses TRBV9 and TRBJ2-1; 8 nucleotides align to TRBD2. The V and J ends lost 7 bases and 6 bases, in that order; junction bases with no gene match: 6. The length of the CDR3 is 13 residues. Germline loops: CDR1 SGDLS, CDR2 YYNGEE. The CDR3 loop reads CASGSGRINEQFF. In DNA, the CDR3 is TGTGCCAGCGGGAGCGGGAGAATCAATGAGCAGTTCTTC. Full variable domain (remainder filled in from reference TRBV9 and TRBJ2-1): DSGVTQTPKHLITATGQRVTLRCSPRSGDLSVYWYQQSLDQGLQFLIQYYNGEERAKGNILERFSAQQFPDLHSELNLSSLELGDSALYFCASGSGRINEQFFGPGTRLTVL.

V usage is TRBV20-1 and J usage is TRBJ1-2; TRBD1 might be the D (5 bases). The CDR3 spans 11 residues. V dropped 6 bases and J dropped 8 bases, with 13 bases sitting between them. Germline loops: CDR1 DFQATT, CDR2 SNEGSKA (reference sequence). The DNA for the CDR3 is TGCAGTGCCGGGACGGAGGGAGGCTACACCTTC. The encoded protein is CSAGTEGGYTF.

This clonotype was observed many times. This chain's CDR3 is CASSSVPLIGNEQFF. The CDR3 DNA reads as TGTGCCAGCAGCTCAGTTCCCCTTATTGGCAATGAGCAGTTCTTC. The V call is TRBV11-2, the J call TRBJ2-1; D is unresolved. Looked up from germline, CDR1 is SGHAT and CDR2 is FQNNGV. The ends were cut back, 4 bases at V and 6 bases at J, with 16 bases in the middle. The CDR3 totals 15 residues.

This clonotype has only a few counts. CDR3 nucleotide sequence: TGTGCCAGCAGTTTATTTGGGGGTAATCAGCCCCAGCATTTT. This sequence encodes CASSLFGGNQPQHF. The J gene is TRBJ1-5, the V gene TRBV12-3 or TRBV12-4; a weak D match, TRBD1 (5 bases). Trimming shortened V by 2 bases and J by 4 bases, and 9 bases separated the two germline ends. The CDR3 extends over 14 amino acids.

The chain couples TRBV4-1 to TRBJ2-7; 9 bases line up with TRBD1. J lost 3 bases, V lost 1 base, and 4 bases had no gene match. The CDR3 contains 15 residues. Germline CDR1 is MGHRA and CDR2 is YSYEKL. The CDR3 coding sequence is TGCGCCAGCAGCCAAGTTGGGACAGGGCGCTACGAGCAGTACTTC. It specifies CASSQVGTGRYEQYF.

The chain joins TRBV6-1 to TRBJ2-7; tentatively, D is TRBD1 (6 bases). V shed 8 bases and J shed 0 bases, with 23 bases lying between them. The CDR3 contains 17 residues. Germline V gene sequence: CDR1 MNHNS, CDR2 SASEGT. In DNA, the CDR3 is TGTGCCAGCCTAAAGGGGGACAATCCTACCCCCTCCTACGAGCAGTACTTC. Residues: CASLKGDNPTPSYEQYF.

This clonotype was seen a handful of times. The chain has TRBV6-5 and TRBJ2-7; no clear D. CDR1 is MNHEY, CDR2 SVGAGI, per germline. This CDR3 has 17 amino acids. Trimming removed 0 bases from V and 3 bases from J, with 18 bases in between. CDR3 sequence reads: CASSYSSPLVGNYEQYF. The DNA of the CDR3 is TGTGCCAGCAGTTACTCTTCCCCGCTAGTGGGGAACTACGAGCAGTACTTC.

In nucleotides, the CDR3 is TGTGCCAGCAGCTTGTTCGGGTTTTTGGCGGGGGAACAAGAGACCCAGTACTTC. Its translation: CASSLFGFLAGEQETQYF. The chain is built from TRBV5-4 and TRBJ2-5; 7 bases are a match to TRBD2. The CDR3 loop spans 18 amino acids. Trimming cost V 1 base and J 2 bases; bases outside gene matches: 14. Germline CDR1 SGHNT, CDR2 YYREEE (reference sequence).

The chain combines TRBV12-3 or TRBV12-4 with TRBJ1-2, with D hard to call. The CDR3 is 16 amino acids. Trimming stripped 0 bases from V and 2 bases from J, with 13 bases between. The CDR3 spells CASSLALTVANYGYTF. The CDR3 DNA sequence: TGTGCCAGCAGTTTAGCGCTCACAGTAGCGAACTATGGCTACACCTTC.

The V and J genes are TRBV5-5 and TRBJ1-2; TRBD1 matches at 10 bases. Looked up from germline, CDR1 is SGHKS and CDR2 is YYEKEE (reference sequence). V dropped 4 bases and J dropped 0; count of bases not matched to a gene: 9. The CDR3 contains 17 residues. CDR3 in amino acids: CASSLSTGGAANYGYTF. The CDR3 DNA follows: TGTGCCAGCAGCCTATCGACAGGGGGCGCGGCTAACTATGGCTACACCTTC.

The V call is TRBV29-1, the J call TRBJ2-5; 7 nucleotides match TRBD2. Per germline, CDR1 SQVTM and CDR2 ANQGSEA. CDR3 size: 17 residues. The V gene end was trimmed by 0 bases and the J gene end by 4 bases; junction bases not matched to a gene: 14. In DNA, the CDR3 is TGCAGCGTTGAAGATCATGGACTAGGAGTACCCTTAGAGACCCAGTACTTC. Translated, it gives CSVEDHGLGVPLETQYF.

The chain carries TRBV9 and TRBJ2-5, with 7 bases identical to TRBD2. Germline V lookup: CDR1 SGDLS, CDR2 YYNGEE. Trimming at V came to 4 bases and at J to 11 bases, leaving 11 bases not matched to a gene. The length of the CDR3 is 13 residues. CDR3 sequence: CASSPGTTPMQYF. CDR3 nucleotides: TGTGCCAGCAGCCCCGGGACTACACCCATGCAGTACTTC.

The chain couples TRBV4-1 to TRBJ1-1, with TRBD1 identical over 8 bases. The CDR3 is made up of 15 amino acids. Losses at the gene ends were 0 bases for V and 1 base for J; bases not matched to a gene: 1. Germline V gives CDR1 MGHRA, CDR2 YSYEKL. DNA for the CDR3: TGCGCCAGCAGCCAAGAAGGACAGGGGAACACTGAAGCTTTCTTT. It codes for CASSQEGQGNTEAFF.

As concerns this clonotype: The germline gene is not matched at one end of the junction; a read error may be the cause. The chain couples TRBV2 to TRBJ2-3, with D unresolved. The germline V gene encodes CDR1 SNHLY and CDR2 FYNNEI. CDR3 length: 16 amino acids. The CDR3 DNA follows: TGTGCCAGCAGTCCCGTGCCTCCCTCCAGCAGAGATACGCAGTATTTT. This gives the protein CASSPVPPSSRDTQYF.

Here the CDR3 DNA reads TGTGCCAGCAGCTTGGCTGGGGTCCGCACAGATACGCAGTATTTT. Its translation is CASSLAGVRTDTQYF. The chain carries TRBV5-8 and TRBJ2-3; no clear D gene. Per germline, CDR1 SGHTS and CDR2 YDEGEE. V was pared by 0 bases and J by 1 base, with 9 bases between. The CDR3 has 15 amino acids.

The chain combines TRBV28 with TRBJ2-1; possibly TRBD1 for D (6 bases). V lost 5 bases and J lost 3, with 23 bases in between. The CDR3 runs 18 residues. Germline loops: CDR1 MDHEN, CDR2 SYDVKM. This CDR3 reads CASSPQSGRTAVYNEQFF. The DNA of the CDR3 is TGTGCCAGCAGTCCCCAGAGCGGTCGGACAGCCGTCTACAATGAGCAGTTCTTC.

The chain joins TRBV7-9 to TRBJ1-2, with D maybe TRBD1 (6 bases). V lost 5 bases and J lost 4, with 17 bases in between. The CDR3 runs 15 residues. Germline lookup yields CDR1 SEHNR and CDR2 FQNEAQ (reference sequence). This chain's CDR3 is CASSPADRLGYGYTF. CDR3 in DNA: TGTGCCAGCAGCCCGGCCGACAGGTTGGGCTATGGCTACACCTTC.

This clonotype has ten or more counts. V and J are TRBV5-1 and TRBJ2-7; 10 bases agree with TRBD1. The germline V gene encodes CDR1 SGHRS and CDR2 YFSETQ. Unmatched junction bases numbered 4, after V lost 4 bases and J lost 3 bases. This CDR3 has 14 residues. CDR3 nucleotide sequence: TGCGCCAGCAGCACCGGGACAGGGGACTACGAGCAGTACTTC. Its protein is CASSTGTGDYEQYF.

This clonotype was observed a handful of times. This chain uses TRBV11-2 with TRBJ2-7, with D perhaps assigned TRBD1 or TRBD2 (5 bases each). The CDR3 contains 13 residues. CDR1 SGHAT and CDR2 FQNNGV come from the germline V gene. V was cut by 2 bases and J by 7 bases, with 12 bases left in between. DNA of the CDR3: TGTGCCAGCAGCTTAAGGGGTGAGGGGGAGCAGTACTTC. Its translation is CASSLRGEGEQYF.

This clonotype has a handful of counts. The rearrangement links TRBV6-2 or TRBV6-3 to TRBJ2-2; TRBD2 matches at 11 bases. Germline CDR1 reads MNHEY; CDR2 reads SVGEGT. This CDR3 contains 13 residues. With V trimmed by 6 bases and J by 8 bases, 2 bases remained unmatched. The CDR3 DNA reads as TGTGCCAGCAGCAGACTAGCGGGAGGGGAGCTGTTTTTT. Protein sequence: CASSRLAGGELFF.

The V and J genes are TRBV19 and TRBJ1-6; D remains ambiguous. Trimming stripped 4 bases from V and 5 bases from J, with 15 bases between. CDR1 and CDR2 from the germline V gene are LNHDA and SQIVND (reference sequence). The CDR3 is made up of 16 amino acids. This chain's CDR3 is CASSNDVLPDNSPLHF. CDR3 DNA: TGTGCCAGTAGTAATGACGTCCTGCCCGATAATTCACCCCTCCACTTT.

The chain recombines TRBV25-1 with TRBJ1-2; maybe TRBD1 (6 bases). The germline gives CDR1 MGHDK, CDR2 SYGVNS. The CDR3 totals 12 residues. Deletions cut 0 bases from V and 8 bases from J, with 7 bases between. The CDR3 region is CASSEYGGGYTF. CDR3 sequence (DNA): TGTGCCAGCAGTGAATACGGGGGCGGCTACACCTTC.

The CDR3 nucleotides read TGTGCCACCAGTGATTTGAATTCCGGCGGTGGCTACACCTTC. It specifies CATSDLNSGGGYTF. The V gene is TRBV24-1, the J gene TRBJ1-2; the D is unclear. The germline gives CDR1 KGHDR, CDR2 SFDVKD. Deletions cut 0 bases from V and 7 bases from J, with 11 bases between. This CDR3 comprises 14 residues.

The chain is built from TRBV20-1 and TRBJ2-5; D tentatively fits TRBD1 or TRBD2 (5 bases each). CDR1 is DFQATT, CDR2 SNEGSKA, per germline (reference sequence). This CDR3 comprises 13 residues. The V gene lost 5 bases and the J gene lost 3 bases, with 13 bases spanning the gap. The CDR3 here is CSAPGTDEETQYF. Here the CDR3 DNA reads TGCAGTGCTCCCGGGACGGATGAAGAGACCCAGTACTTC.

This rearrangement joins TRBV11-2 to TRBJ2-7, with a weak D call TRBD1 (6 bases). V was clipped by 5 bases and J by 3 bases, with 23 bases between them. Germline lookup yields CDR1 SGHAT and CDR2 FQNNGV. The CDR3 has 17 residues. The CDR3 DNA is TGTGCCAGCAGCACCCTCCCGGGACACTCTCCCGTCTACGAGCAGTACTTC. Protein: CASSTLPGHSPVYEQYF. Using reference TRBV11-2 and TRBJ2-7 for the parts outside the CDR3, the full variable domain is EAGVAQSPRYKIIEKRQSVAFWCNPISGHATLYWYQQILGQGPKLLIQFQNNGVVDDSQLPKDRFSAERLKGVDSTLKIQPAKLEDSAVYLCASSTLPGHSPVYEQYFGPGTRLTVT.